The clone carrying this TCR beta chain was detected ten times or more. Its cognate antigen is unknown. Mismatch with germline at one junction end may stem from a read error. The sample is drawn from a study of Graves' ophthalmopathy and Graves' hyperthyroidism. Study-wide background: Ophthalmopathy absent within 18 months of follow-up marked hyperthyroidism as stable.

The CDR3 runs 10 residues. Germline V gene sequence: CDR1 SQVTM, CDR2 ANQGSEA. For repertoire sequencing, the TCR beta CDR3 regions were amplified from RNA transcripts. Scientists carried out first-round RT-PCR using HTBI primers and then a second-round multiplex PCR. TCRdb independently ran MiXCR on the multiplex PCR reads; one entry per CDR3 protein. Of over a million distinct CDR3 sequences listed, about two fifths are singletons. Broader study findings: Ophthalmopathy progression was predicted by the model at around 70% sensitivity and less than 75% specificity.

The clonotype comes from an adult man with Graves' hyperthyroidism. Material: peripheral blood or thyroid tissue (not recorded which). The chain has TRBV29-1 and TRBJ2-5; 7 nucleotides align to TRBD1. CDR3 region: CSVRGQVQDF. The CDR3 nucleotides are TGCAGCGTTCGAGGACAGGTTCAGGATTTC.